The following is a T cell receptor beta chain sequence with its context. Antigen specificity is unknown. The CDR3 has 14 residues. Germline V gives CDR1 SEHNR, CDR2 FQNEAQ (reference sequence). Trimming removed 2 bases from V and 3 bases from J, with 7 bases in between. Graves' hyperthyroidism was deemed stable given no ophthalmopathy progression within 18 months. Newly diagnosed hyperthyroidism, duration under 2 months, in patients aged 18 to 65. Fresh peripheral blood, about 9.6 ml, yielded the PBMCs. This sample stems from a study of T cells in Graves' hyperthyroidism and ophthalmopathy. Study-wide findings and caveats: The model anticipated ophthalmopathy a median around 6 months pre-onset.

Template material for amplifying TCR beta CDR3 regions consisted of RNA transcripts. The TCR CDR3 first-round RT-PCR relied on the HTBI primer set. TCRdb used MiXCR to reprocess the multiplex PCR reads, holding one entry per CDR3 protein. The sample carries 90,000 to 120,000 distinct CDR3 sequences, approximately 15% recorded once. The sequencing input was blood. The receptor was derived from a woman aged 45-60 years with Graves' hyperthyroidism. The genes are TRBV7-9 and TRBJ2-2, with TRBD1 as a possible D gene (5 bases). The CDR3 sequence is CASSLQGYTGELFF. Here the CDR3 DNA reads TGTGCCAGCAGCTTACAGGGTTACACCGGGGAGCTGTTTTTT. The variable domain in full, with the rest retrieved from reference TRBV7-9 and TRBJ2-2, is DTGVSQNPRHKITKRGQNVTFRCDPISEHNRLYWYRQTLGQGPEFLTYFQNEAQLEKSRLLSDRFSAERPKGSFSTLEIQRTEQGDSAMYLCASSLQGYTGELFFGEGSRLTVL.